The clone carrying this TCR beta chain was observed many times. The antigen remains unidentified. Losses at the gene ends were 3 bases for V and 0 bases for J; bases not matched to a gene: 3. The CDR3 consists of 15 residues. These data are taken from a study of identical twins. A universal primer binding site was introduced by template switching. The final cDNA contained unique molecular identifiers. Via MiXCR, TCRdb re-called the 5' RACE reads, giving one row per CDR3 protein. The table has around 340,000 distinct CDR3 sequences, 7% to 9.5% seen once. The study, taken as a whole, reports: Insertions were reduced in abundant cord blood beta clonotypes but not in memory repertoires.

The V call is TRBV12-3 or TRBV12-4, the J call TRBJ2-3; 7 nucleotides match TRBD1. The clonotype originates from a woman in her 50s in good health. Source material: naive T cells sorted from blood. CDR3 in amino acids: CASSFRDSSTDTQYF. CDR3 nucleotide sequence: TGTGCCAGCAGTTTCAGGGACAGTAGCACAGATACGCAGTATTTT.